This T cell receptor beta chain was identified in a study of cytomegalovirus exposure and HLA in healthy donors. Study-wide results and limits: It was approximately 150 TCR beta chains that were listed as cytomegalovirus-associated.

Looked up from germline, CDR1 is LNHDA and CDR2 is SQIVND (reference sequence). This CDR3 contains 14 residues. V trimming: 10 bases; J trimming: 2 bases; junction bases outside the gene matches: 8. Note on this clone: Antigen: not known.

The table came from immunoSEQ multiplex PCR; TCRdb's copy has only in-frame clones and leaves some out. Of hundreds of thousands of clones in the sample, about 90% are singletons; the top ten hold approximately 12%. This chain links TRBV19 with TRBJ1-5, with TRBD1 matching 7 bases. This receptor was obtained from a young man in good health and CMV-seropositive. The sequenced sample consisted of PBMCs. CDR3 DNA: TGTGCCACCTCAACAGGGGTGGGCAATCAGCCCCAGCATTTT. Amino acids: CATSTGVGNQPQHF.